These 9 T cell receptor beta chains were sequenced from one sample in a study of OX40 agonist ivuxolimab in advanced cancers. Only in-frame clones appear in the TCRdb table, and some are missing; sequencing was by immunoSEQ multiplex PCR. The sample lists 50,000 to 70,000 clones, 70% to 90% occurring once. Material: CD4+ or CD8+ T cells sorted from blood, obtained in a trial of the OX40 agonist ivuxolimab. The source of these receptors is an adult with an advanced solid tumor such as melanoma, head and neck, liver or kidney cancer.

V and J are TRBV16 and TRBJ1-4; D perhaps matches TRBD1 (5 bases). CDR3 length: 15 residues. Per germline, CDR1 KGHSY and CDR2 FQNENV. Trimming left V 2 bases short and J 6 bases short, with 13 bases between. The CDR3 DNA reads TGTGCCAGCAGCCAAGGCGCTATAGGGGATGAAAAACTGTTTTTT. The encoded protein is CASSQGAIGDEKLFF.

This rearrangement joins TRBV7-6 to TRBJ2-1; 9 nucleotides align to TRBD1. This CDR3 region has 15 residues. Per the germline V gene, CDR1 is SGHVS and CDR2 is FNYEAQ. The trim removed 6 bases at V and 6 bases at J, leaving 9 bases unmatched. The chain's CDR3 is CASSNRGQVANEQFF. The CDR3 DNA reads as TGTGCCAGCAGTAACAGGGGGCAGGTGGCCAATGAGCAGTTCTTC.

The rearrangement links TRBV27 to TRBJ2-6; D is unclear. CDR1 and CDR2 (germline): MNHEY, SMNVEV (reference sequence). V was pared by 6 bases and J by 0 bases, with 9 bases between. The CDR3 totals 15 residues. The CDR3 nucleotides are TGTGCCAGCAGCCTACGATTCTCTGGGGCCAACGTCCTGACTTTC. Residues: CASSLRFSGANVLTF.

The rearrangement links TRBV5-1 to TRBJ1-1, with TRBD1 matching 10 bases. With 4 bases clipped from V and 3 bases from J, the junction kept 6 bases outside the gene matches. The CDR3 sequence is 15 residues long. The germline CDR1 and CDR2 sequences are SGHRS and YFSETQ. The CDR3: CASSRQGAVDTEAFF. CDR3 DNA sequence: TGCGCCAGCAGCAGACAGGGGGCTGTGGACACTGAAGCTTTCTTT.

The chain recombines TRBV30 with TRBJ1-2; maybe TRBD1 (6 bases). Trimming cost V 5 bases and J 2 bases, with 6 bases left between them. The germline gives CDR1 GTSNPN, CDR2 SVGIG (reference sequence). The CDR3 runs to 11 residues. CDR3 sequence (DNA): TGTGCCTGGGGACAGAACTATGGCTACACCTTC. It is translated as CAWGQNYGYTF.

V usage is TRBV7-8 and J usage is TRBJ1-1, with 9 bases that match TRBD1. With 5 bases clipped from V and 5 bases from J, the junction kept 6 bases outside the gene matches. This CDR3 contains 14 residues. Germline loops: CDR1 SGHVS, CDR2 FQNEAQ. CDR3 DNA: TGTGCCAGCAGCGGACGACAGGGGGAAACTGAAGCTTTCTTT. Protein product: CASSGRQGETEAFF.

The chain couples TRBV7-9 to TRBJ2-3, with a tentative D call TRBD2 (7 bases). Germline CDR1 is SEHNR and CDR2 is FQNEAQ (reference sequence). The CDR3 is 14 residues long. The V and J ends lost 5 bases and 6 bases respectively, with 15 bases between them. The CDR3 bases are TGTGCCAGCAGCGTAGGGGGGGGGCATGATACGCAGTATTTT. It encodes CASSVGGGHDTQYF.

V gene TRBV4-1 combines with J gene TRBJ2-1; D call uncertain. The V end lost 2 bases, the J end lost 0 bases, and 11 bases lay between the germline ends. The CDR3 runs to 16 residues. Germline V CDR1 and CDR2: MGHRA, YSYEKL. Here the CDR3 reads CASSQSGPSSYNEQFF. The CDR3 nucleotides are TGCGCCAGCAGCCAATCCGGGCCTAGCTCCTACAATGAGCAGTTCTTC.

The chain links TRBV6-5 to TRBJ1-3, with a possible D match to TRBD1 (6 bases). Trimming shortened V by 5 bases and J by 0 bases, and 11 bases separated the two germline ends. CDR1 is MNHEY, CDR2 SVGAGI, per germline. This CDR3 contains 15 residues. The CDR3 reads CASSARTVSGNTIYF. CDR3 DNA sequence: TGTGCCAGCAGTGCCCGGACAGTCTCTGGAAACACCATATATTTT.